This entry lists 32 T cell receptor beta chains sequenced from one sample in a study of beta chain features in type 1 diabetes. Expressed TCRB transcripts were sequenced because the isolated RNA had all been reverse transcribed beforehand. TCRdb's table, derived via immunoSEQ multiplex PCR, lists solely in-frame clones and lacks some. The data contain around 300,000 clones, about 8% of them seen just once; the ten biggest clones take up more than 1%. The sequencing input was central memory CD4+ T cells from blood. The receptors were gathered from a woman aged 18-30 years in good health.

This clone came up a few times. The chain is built from TRBV7-2 and TRBJ2-7, with 7 bases fitting TRBD1. V dropped 1 base and J dropped 4; count of bases not matched to a gene: 4. Germline V gives CDR1 SGHTA, CDR2 FQGNSA. The CDR3 covers 14 residues. In DNA, the CDR3 is TGTGCCAGCAGCTTAGGTAGGGGGCAATACGAGCAGTACTTC. This codes for CASSLGRGQYEQYF.

This clone has ten or more counts. The chain joins TRBV11-2 to TRBJ2-3; tentatively, D is TRBD1 (5 bases). This CDR3 is 13 amino acids long. V lost 4 bases, J lost 3 bases, and 8 bases lay in between. The germline V gene encodes CDR1 SGHAT and CDR2 FQNNGV. The DNA of the CDR3 is TGTGCCAGCAGCTCCTACAGGACAGATACGCAGTATTTT. It yields the protein CASSSYRTDTQYF.

A few counts support this clone. V and J are TRBV7-9 and TRBJ2-4; D is perhaps TRBD1 (5 bases). This CDR3 is built from 15 residues. Trimming removed 2 bases from V and 7 bases from J, with 15 bases in between. The germline V gene encodes CDR1 SEHNR and CDR2 FQNEAQ (reference sequence). The CDR3 sequence: CASSLQGGVKNIQYF. The CDR3 DNA is TGTGCCAGCAGCTTACAGGGTGGGGTAAAGAACATTCAGTACTTC.

This clone was counted only a few times. The CDR3 sequence is CAWSVRGYTYNEQFF. DNA for the CDR3: TGTGCCTGGAGTGTCCGCGGTTACACCTACAATGAGCAGTTCTTC. V is TRBV30 and J is TRBJ2-1, with D unresolved. Trimming left V 0 bases short and J 2 bases short, with 11 bases between. Germline loops: CDR1 GTSNPN, CDR2 SVGIG (reference sequence). This CDR3 is 15 amino acids long. The whole variable domain, remainder taken from reference TRBV30 and TRBJ2-1, is SQTIHQWPATLVQPVGSPLSLECTVEGTSNPNLYWYRQAAGRGLQLLFYSVGIGQISSEVPQNLSASRPQDRQFILSSKKLLLSDSGFYLCAWSVRGYTYNEQFFGPGTRLTVL.

This clone turned up a few times. The chain links TRBV6-1 to TRBJ1-1; the D is unclear. The CDR3 covers 13 residues. The germline V gene has CDR1 MNHNS and CDR2 SASEGT. Trimming pared 7 bases from V and 0 bases from J, leaving 9 bases between. The CDR3 DNA follows: TGTGCCAGCACCCAACTGATGAACACTGAAGCTTTCTTT. Translated, it gives CASTQLMNTEAFF.

V and J are TRBV19 and TRBJ1-2; 9 bases match TRBD1. Unmatched junction bases numbered 4, after V lost 4 bases and J lost 7 bases. Germline V gene data show CDR1 as LNHDA and CDR2 as SQIVND (reference sequence). The CDR3 runs 13 residues. The CDR3 nucleotides read TGTGCCAGTAGTACCCCGGGACAGGGTGGCTACACCTTC. Its translation is CASSTPGQGGYTF.

This clone was seen ten or more times. This chain links TRBV7-2 with TRBJ1-2, with D unresolved. CDR1 and CDR2 (germline): SGHTA, FQGNSA. This CDR3 contains 16 residues. V lost 1 base and J 5 bases, leaving 17 bases between the germline ends. This chain's CDR3 is CASSLGPLGVTYGYTF. Written as DNA, the CDR3 is TGTGCCAGCAGCTTAGGTCCGCTTGGGGTTACTTATGGCTACACCTTC.

Only a few counts were recorded for this clone. The germline gene is not matched at one end of the junction; a read error may be the cause. This chain uses TRBV18 with TRBJ1-1, with a tentative D call TRBD1 (6 bases). CDR3 length equals 14 residues. Germline V lookup: CDR1 KGHSH, CDR2 LQKENI. DNA of the CDR3: TGTGCCAGCTCACCACCGTTCGTGGGGGCAGCCCCCTCTTTT. This translates into CASSPPFVGAAPSF.

This clone was seen only a few times. This chain joins TRBV7-8 and TRBJ1-5; D call uncertain. CDR3 length equals 15 residues. From germline, CDR1 is SGHVS and CDR2 FQNEAQ. The V end was cut by 4 bases, the J end by 9 bases, with 19 bases between. CDR3 sequence: CASSSRTSTRRPQHF. CDR3 nucleotide sequence: TGTGCCAGCAGCTCACGCACTAGTACTCGTCGGCCCCAGCATTTT.

This clone was recorded a few times. The chain combines TRBV7-2 with TRBJ2-1; TRBD2 matches 7 bases. Germline trimming cut 1 base from V and 7 bases from J; bases unmatched to any gene: 13. CDR3 length: 17 amino acids. Germline V CDR1 and CDR2: SGHTA, FQGNSA. This CDR3 reads CASSLGLLAARRNEQFF. DNA for the CDR3: TGTGCCAGCAGCTTAGGCCTCCTAGCGGCCAGACGGAATGAGCAGTTCTTC. Variable domain in full (rest from reference TRBV7-2 and TRBJ2-1): GAGVSQSPSNKVTEKGKDVELRCDPISGHTALYWYRQSLGQGLEFLIYFQGNSAPDKSGLPSDRFSAERTGGSVSTLTIQRTQQEDSAVYLCASSLGLLAARRNEQFFGPGTRLTVL.

The chain is built from TRBV7-8 and TRBJ2-1; 13 bases match TRBD2. J lost 8 bases, V lost 4 bases, and 5 bases had no gene match. This CDR3 comprises 15 residues. The germline CDR1 and CDR2 sequences are SGHVS and FQNEAQ. CDR3 loop: CASSSRLAGGHEQFF. In nucleotides, the CDR3 is TGTGCCAGCAGCTCCCGACTAGCGGGAGGACATGAGCAGTTCTTC.

The rearrangement links TRBV7-6 to TRBJ2-3; 12 bases are a match to TRBD2. The CDR3 runs 21 residues. Trimming took 2 bases from V and 1 from J; bases not matched to a gene: 16. The V gene's germline CDR1 is SGHVS and CDR2 FNYEAQ. The CDR3 spells CASSLRRSSGGAMFGTDTQYF. The CDR3 bases are TGTGCCAGCAGCTTAAGGAGGTCTAGCGGGGGGGCAATGTTCGGCACAGATACGCAGTATTTT.

The rearrangement links TRBV6-5 to TRBJ1-3, with 8 nucleotides matching TRBD1. The ends lost 8 bases at V and 0 bases at J; junction bases unmatched: 6. Per germline, CDR1 MNHEY and CDR2 SVGAGI. The CDR3 has 15 residues. The CDR3 reads CASRGQGLSGNTIYF. CDR3 nucleotide sequence: TGTGCCAGCCGAGGACAGGGACTCTCTGGAAACACCATATATTTT.

This clone was counted a few times. The rearrangement links TRBV11-1 to TRBJ1-1, with D tentatively TRBD1 (5 bases). The length of the CDR3 is 14 residues. CDR1 is SGHAT, CDR2 FQDESV, per germline (reference sequence). V lost 0 bases and J 6 bases, leaving 11 bases between the germline ends. DNA for the CDR3: TGTGCCAGCAGCTTAGCGGGGGTAGGCGCTGAAGCTTTCTTT. As protein: CASSLAGVGAEAFF.

This chain joins TRBV6-1 and TRBJ2-5, with TRBD2 matching 8 bases. V shed 5 bases and J 5 bases; nucleotides not matched to a gene: 10. The CDR3 contains 15 residues. Germline V gene data show CDR1 as MNHNS and CDR2 as SASEGT. In nucleotides, the CDR3 is TGTGCCAGCAGTCCGAGGAGCGGGAGCCGGGAGACCCAGTACTTC. Protein product: CASSPRSGSRETQYF.

V is TRBV6-1 and J is TRBJ1-2, with 9 bases aligning to TRBD1. V trimming: 6 bases; J trimming: 8 bases; junction bases outside the gene matches: 13. CDR1 is MNHNS, CDR2 SASEGT, per germline. The CDR3 runs to 15 residues. CDR3 nucleotides: TGTGCCAGCAGGCTAACCCGGGGGGACAGGGACGGCTACACCTTC. Translation gives CASRLTRGDRDGYTF.

This clone has at least ten counts. The chain has TRBV11-3 and TRBJ2-1; D gene unclear. This CDR3 is 12 amino acids long. Germline V gene data show CDR1 as SGHNT and CDR2 as YENEEA. Trimming stripped 4 bases from V and 2 bases from J, with 3 bases between. CDR3 residues: CASSSPYNEQFF. The CDR3 DNA reads as TGTGCCAGCAGCTCCCCCTACAATGAGCAGTTCTTC.

In this sample, this clone turned up many times. An end of the junction does not agree with germline; a read error may underlie this. This rearrangement joins TRBV7-7 to TRBJ2-1, with D maybe TRBD1 (5 bases). This CDR3 comprises 12 residues. Germline V lookup: CDR1 SSHAT, CDR2 FNYEAQ (reference sequence). CDR3 amino acids: CASSLGADEQFF. Written as DNA, the CDR3 is TGTGCTAGCAGCTTAGGGGCGGATGAGCAGTTCTTC.

The V and J genes are TRBV5-1 and TRBJ2-3, with D unresolved. Looked up from germline, CDR1 is SGHRS and CDR2 is YFSETQ. V lost 0 bases to trimming and J lost 4 bases, with 3 bases between them. The CDR3 runs 12 residues. The CDR3 is CASSLAADTQYF. CDR3 DNA: TGCGCCAGCAGCTTGGCTGCAGATACGCAGTATTTT.

In DNA form, the CDR3 reads TGTGCCAGCAGCGCCGACAGGGACGCTGAAGCTTTCTTT. It codes for CASSADRDAEAFF. V gene TRBV13 combines with J gene TRBJ1-1; 7 bases match TRBD1. Germline loops: CDR1 PRHDT, CDR2 FYEKMQ (reference sequence). V dropped 5 bases and J dropped 6; count of bases not matched to a gene: 6. The CDR3 runs to 13 residues.

V is TRBV30 and J is TRBJ2-1; 7 bases line up with TRBD2. V shed 3 bases, J shed 0 bases, and the junction held 2 bases outside the gene matches. This CDR3 is 14 amino acids long. CDR1 and CDR2 (germline): GTSNPN, SVGIG (reference sequence). CDR3 residues: CAWRRGSSYNEQFF. CDR3 DNA: TGTGCCTGGAGGCGGGGGAGCTCCTACAATGAGCAGTTCTTC.

This clone occurred a few times. The chain uses TRBV5-4 and TRBJ2-3; possibly TRBD1 for D (6 bases). The CDR3 length is 16 residues. The V and J ends lost 2 bases and 0 bases respectively, with 13 bases between them. Germline V gives CDR1 SGHNT, CDR2 YYREEE (reference sequence). CDR3 DNA sequence: TGTGCCAGCAGCTTATCCTCAGGGGATAGCACAGATACGCAGTATTTT. Translation: CASSLSSGDSTDTQYF.

Only a few counts were recorded for this clone. The chain combines TRBV6-5 with TRBJ1-4; D unresolved. The CDR3 runs to 13 residues. Germline CDR1 reads MNHEY; CDR2 reads SVGAGI. The germline V and J ends were trimmed by 5 bases and 7 bases, with 11 bases remaining between them. In nucleotides, the CDR3 is TGTGCCAGCAGTCGTGGACCGGGTGAAAAACTGTTTTTT. Translation gives CASSRGPGEKLFF.

This clone was detected a few times. The J gene is TRBJ1-2, the V gene TRBV4-1; D is unresolved. The CDR3 consists of 14 residues. V dropped 1 base and J dropped 8 bases, with 14 bases sitting between them. CDR1 MGHRA and CDR2 YSYEKL come from the germline V gene. The CDR3 coding sequence is TGCGCCAGCAGCCAAGGGCCCCTCACCGGGGGCTACACCTTC. It encodes CASSQGPLTGGYTF.

This clone was seen more than once but under ten times. This chain connects TRBV4-3 to TRBJ1-6; D is perhaps TRBD1 (5 bases). The germline V gene encodes CDR1 LGHNA and CDR2 YSLEER. V was pared by 0 bases and J by 7 bases, with 13 bases between. The CDR3 is made up of 16 amino acids. CDR3 sequence: CASSQEPGGYNSPLHF. The CDR3 DNA reads as TGCGCCAGCAGCCAAGAGCCGGGGGGTTACAATTCACCCCTCCACTTT.

The chain links TRBV2 to TRBJ2-3; no definite D call. The ends were cut back, 3 bases at V and 3 bases at J, with 10 bases in the middle. The CDR3 loop spans 14 amino acids. The germline V gene encodes CDR1 SNHLY and CDR2 FYNNEI. CDR3 DNA sequence: TGTGCCAGCAGTGAGGGATCCGGGACAGATACGCAGTATTTT. Protein: CASSEGSGTDTQYF.

This clone was observed at least ten times. The chain recombines TRBV28 with TRBJ1-2; no firm D call. The CDR3 is 12 residues long. Germline V gene lookup returns CDR1 MDHEN and CDR2 SYDVKM. V lost 1 base to trimming and J lost 8 bases, with 8 bases between them. The CDR3 spells CASSLLSGGYTF. Written as DNA, the CDR3 is TGTGCCAGCAGTTTATTGAGTGGCGGCTACACCTTC.

The genes are TRBV9 and TRBJ1-6; TRBD1 matches at 7 bases. CDR3 length: 15 amino acids. Germline values: CDR1 SGDLS, CDR2 YYNGEE. The V and J ends lost 7 bases and 5 bases, in that order; junction bases with no gene match: 9. The CDR3 DNA reads as TGTGCCAGCTCTAAACAGGGGAGAGATAATTCACCCCTCCACTTT. Its translation is CASSKQGRDNSPLHF.

This clone occurred many times. This chain links TRBV28 with TRBJ1-3; D is unresolved. This CDR3 is 16 amino acids long. Trimming stripped 2 bases from V and 0 bases from J, with 11 bases between. CDR1 MDHEN and CDR2 SYDVKM come from the germline V gene. CDR3 amino acids: CASSLGGSLSGNTIYF. Written as DNA, the CDR3 is TGTGCCAGCAGTTTAGGAGGGTCCCTCTCTGGAAACACCATATATTTT. The full variable domain, rest sourced from reference TRBV28 and TRBJ1-3, is DVKVTQSSRYLVKRTGEKVFLECVQDMDHENMFWYRQDPGLGLRLIYFSYDVKMKEKGDIPEGYSVSREKKERFSLILESASTNQTSMYLCASSLGGSLSGNTIYFGEGSWLTVV.

The chain couples TRBV2 to TRBJ1-1, with a possible D match to TRBD1 (6 bases). This CDR3 is built from 14 residues. V gave up 6 bases and J gave up 0 bases, with 11 bases separating them. The germline V gene encodes CDR1 SNHLY and CDR2 FYNNEI. This CDR3 reads CASSGQFMNTEAFF. The CDR3 DNA sequence: TGTGCCAGCAGCGGACAGTTCATGAACACTGAAGCTTTCTTT.

The rearrangement joins TRBV2 to TRBJ2-3; D call uncertain. Trimming removed 4 bases at V and 0 bases at J, with 8 bases between. Germline CDR1 is SNHLY and CDR2 is FYNNEI. This CDR3 is 14 amino acids long. The CDR3: CASSVPVSTDTQYF. In nucleotides, the CDR3 is TGTGCCAGCAGTGTGCCAGTTAGCACAGATACGCAGTATTTT.

This clone was detected ten times or more. The genes are TRBV7-2 and TRBJ1-2, with 8 bases fitting TRBD1. Germline CDR1 reads SGHTA; CDR2 reads FQGNSA. The junction had 6 bases not matched to a gene; V was cut back by 5 bases and J by 1 base. CDR3 size: 15 residues. The CDR3 loop reads CASSLTTGDNYGYTF. For the CDR3, the DNA is TGTGCCAGCAGCCTGACGACAGGGGATAACTATGGCTACACCTTC.